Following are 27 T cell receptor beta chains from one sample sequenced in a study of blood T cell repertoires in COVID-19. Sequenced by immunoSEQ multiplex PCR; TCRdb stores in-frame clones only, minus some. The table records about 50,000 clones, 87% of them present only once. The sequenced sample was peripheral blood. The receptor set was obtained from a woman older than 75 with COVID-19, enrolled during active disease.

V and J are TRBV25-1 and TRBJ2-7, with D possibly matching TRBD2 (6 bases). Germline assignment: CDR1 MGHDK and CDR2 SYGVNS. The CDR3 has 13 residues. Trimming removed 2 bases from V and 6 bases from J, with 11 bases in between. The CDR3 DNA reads TGTGCCAGCAGTGAACGGCGGGGAGCCGAGCAGTACTTC. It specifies CASSERRGAEQYF.

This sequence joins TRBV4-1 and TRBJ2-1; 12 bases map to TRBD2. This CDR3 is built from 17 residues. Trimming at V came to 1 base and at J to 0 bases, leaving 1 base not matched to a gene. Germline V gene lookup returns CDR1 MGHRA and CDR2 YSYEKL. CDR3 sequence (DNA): TGCGCCAGCAGCCAAGGGACTAGCGGGAACTCCTACAATGAGCAGTTCTTC. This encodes CASSQGTSGNSYNEQFF.

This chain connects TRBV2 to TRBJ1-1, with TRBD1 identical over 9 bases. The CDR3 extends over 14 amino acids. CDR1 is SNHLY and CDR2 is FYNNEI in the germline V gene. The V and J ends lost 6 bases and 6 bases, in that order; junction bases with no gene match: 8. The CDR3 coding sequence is TGTGCCAGCAGGCCCACAGGGGGCGCGTCTGAAGCTTTCTTT. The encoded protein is CASRPTGGASEAFF.

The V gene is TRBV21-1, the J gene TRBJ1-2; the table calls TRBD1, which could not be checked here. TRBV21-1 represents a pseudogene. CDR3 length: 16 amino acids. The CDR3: CASSKVGRVGPYGYTF. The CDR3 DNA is TGTGCCAGCAGCAAAGTGGGCAGGGTAGGGCCCTATGGCTACACCTTC.

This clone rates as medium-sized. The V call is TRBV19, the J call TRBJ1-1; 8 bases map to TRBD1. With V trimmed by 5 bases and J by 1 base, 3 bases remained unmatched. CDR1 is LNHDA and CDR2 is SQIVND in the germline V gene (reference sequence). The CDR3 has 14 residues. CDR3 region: CASSPQGANTEAFF. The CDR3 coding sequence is TGTGCCAGTAGTCCGCAGGGGGCGAACACTGAAGCTTTCTTT.

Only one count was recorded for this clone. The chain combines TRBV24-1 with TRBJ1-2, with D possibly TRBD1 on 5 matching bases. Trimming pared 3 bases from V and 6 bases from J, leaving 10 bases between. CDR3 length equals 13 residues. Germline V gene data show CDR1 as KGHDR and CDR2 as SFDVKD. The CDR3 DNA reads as TGTGCCACCAGTGATGACTCAGGGCATGGCTACACCTTC. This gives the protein CATSDDSGHGYTF.

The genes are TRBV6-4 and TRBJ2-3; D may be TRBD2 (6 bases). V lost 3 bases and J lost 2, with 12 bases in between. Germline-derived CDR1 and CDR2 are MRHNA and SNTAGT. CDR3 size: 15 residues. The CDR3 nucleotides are TGTGCCAGCAGTGATTACGGGACTCTCACAGATACGCAGTATTTT. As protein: CASSDYGTLTDTQYF.

The CDR3 loop reads CASSSKFLGTSGSYEQYF. CDR3 nucleotide sequence: TGTGCCAGCAGCTCGAAATTTCTCGGGACTAGCGGCTCCTACGAGCAGTACTTC. This chain connects TRBV11-2 to TRBJ2-7, with 11 bases identical to TRBD2. Trimming at V came to 4 bases and at J to 0 bases, leaving 11 bases not matched to a gene. This CDR3 comprises 18 residues. Germline CDR1 and CDR2: SGHAT and FQNNGV.

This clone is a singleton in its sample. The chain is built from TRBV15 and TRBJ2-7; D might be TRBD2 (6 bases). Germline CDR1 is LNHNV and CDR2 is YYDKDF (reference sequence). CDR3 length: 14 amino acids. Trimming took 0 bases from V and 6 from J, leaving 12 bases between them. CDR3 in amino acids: CATSRDGRGGEQYF. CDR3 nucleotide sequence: TGTGCCACCAGCAGAGATGGGCGGGGAGGCGAGCAGTACTTC.

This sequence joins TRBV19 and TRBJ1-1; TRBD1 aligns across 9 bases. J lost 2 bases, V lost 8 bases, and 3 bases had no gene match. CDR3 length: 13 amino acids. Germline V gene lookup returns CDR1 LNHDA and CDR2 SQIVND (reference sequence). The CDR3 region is CASRDRANTEAFF. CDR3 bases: TGTGCCAGTCGGGACAGGGCAAACACTGAAGCTTTCTTT.

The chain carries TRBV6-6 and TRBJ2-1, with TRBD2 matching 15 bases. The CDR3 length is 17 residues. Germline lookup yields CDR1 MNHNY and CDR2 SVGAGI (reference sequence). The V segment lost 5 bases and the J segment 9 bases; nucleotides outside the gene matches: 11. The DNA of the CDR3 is TGTGCCAGCAGTCCCGGACTAGCGGGGGGGCCGACACGTGAGCAGTTCTTC. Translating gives CASSPGLAGGPTREQFF.

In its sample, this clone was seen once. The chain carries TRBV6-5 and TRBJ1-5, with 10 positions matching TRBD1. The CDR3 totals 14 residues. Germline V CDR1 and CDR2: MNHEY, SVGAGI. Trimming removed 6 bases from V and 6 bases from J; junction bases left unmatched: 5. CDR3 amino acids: CASRLDRGFQPQHF. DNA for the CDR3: TGTGCCAGCAGATTGGACAGGGGGTTTCAGCCCCAGCATTTT.

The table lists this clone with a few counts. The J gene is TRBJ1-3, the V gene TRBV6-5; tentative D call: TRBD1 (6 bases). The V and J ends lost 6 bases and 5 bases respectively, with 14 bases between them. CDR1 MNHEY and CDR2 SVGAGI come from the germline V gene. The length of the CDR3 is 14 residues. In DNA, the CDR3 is TGTGCCAGCAGGTCACAGGGTCCCCGAAACACCATATATTTT. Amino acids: CASRSQGPRNTIYF.

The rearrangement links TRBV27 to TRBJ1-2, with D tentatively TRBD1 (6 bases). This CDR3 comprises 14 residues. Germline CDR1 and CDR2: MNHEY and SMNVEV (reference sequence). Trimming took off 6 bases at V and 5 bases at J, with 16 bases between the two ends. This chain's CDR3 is CASRFRGGKYGYTF. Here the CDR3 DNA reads TGTGCCAGCAGGTTCAGGGGAGGGAAGTATGGCTACACCTTC.

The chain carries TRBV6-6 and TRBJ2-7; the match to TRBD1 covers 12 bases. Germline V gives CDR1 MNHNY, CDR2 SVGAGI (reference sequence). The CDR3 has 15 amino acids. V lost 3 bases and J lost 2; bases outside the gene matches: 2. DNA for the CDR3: TGTGCCAGCAGTTATCGGGACAGGGGGCCCTACGAGCAGTACTTC. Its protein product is CASSYRDRGPYEQYF.

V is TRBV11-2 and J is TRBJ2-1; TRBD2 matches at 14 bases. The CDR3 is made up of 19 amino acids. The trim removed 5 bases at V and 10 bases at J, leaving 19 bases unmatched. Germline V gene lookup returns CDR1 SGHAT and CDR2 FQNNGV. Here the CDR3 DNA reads TGTGCCAGCAGCCGGCCGGCAGGGGGGGGACTAGCGGGAGTAGGGGAGCAGTTCTTC. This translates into CASSRPAGGGLAGVGEQFF.

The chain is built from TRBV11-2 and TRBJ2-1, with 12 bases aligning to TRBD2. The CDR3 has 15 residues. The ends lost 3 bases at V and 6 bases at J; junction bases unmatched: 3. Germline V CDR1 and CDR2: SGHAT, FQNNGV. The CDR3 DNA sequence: TGTGCCAGCAGCTTCACTAGCGGGGGGTCCAATGAGCAGTTCTTC. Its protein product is CASSFTSGGSNEQFF.

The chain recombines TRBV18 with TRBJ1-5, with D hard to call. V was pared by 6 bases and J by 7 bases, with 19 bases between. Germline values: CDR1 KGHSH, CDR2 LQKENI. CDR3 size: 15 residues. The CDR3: CASSLVVVNGQPQHF. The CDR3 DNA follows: TGTGCCAGCTCCCTGGTGGTGGTCAACGGGCAGCCCCAGCATTTT.

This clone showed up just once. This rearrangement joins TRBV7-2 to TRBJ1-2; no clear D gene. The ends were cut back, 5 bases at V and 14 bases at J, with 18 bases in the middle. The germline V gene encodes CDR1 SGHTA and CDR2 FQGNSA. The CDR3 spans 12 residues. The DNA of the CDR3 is TGTGCCAGCAGCGACCCGGACTCTCCTCTTACCTTC. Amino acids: CASSDPDSPLTF.

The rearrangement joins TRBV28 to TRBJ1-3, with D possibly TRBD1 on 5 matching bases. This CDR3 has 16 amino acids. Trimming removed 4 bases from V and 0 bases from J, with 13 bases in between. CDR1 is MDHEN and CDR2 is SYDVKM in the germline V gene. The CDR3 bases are TGTGCCAGCAGTTCCCTCCGGGGGAGCTCTGGAAACACCATATATTTT. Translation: CASSSLRGSSGNTIYF. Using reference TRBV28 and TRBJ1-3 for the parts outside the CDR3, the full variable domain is DVKVTQSSRYLVKRTGEKVFLECVQDMDHENMFWYRQDPGLGLRLIYFSYDVKMKEKGDIPEGYSVSREKKERFSLILESASTNQTSMYLCASSSLRGSSGNTIYFGEGSWLTVV.

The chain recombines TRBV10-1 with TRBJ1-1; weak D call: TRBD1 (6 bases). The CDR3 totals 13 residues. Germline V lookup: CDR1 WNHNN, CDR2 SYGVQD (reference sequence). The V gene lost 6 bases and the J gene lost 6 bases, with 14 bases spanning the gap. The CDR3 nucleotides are TGCGCCAGCAGAGGCAGGGGTGAAGCTGAAGCTTTCTTT. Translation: CASRGRGEAEAFF.

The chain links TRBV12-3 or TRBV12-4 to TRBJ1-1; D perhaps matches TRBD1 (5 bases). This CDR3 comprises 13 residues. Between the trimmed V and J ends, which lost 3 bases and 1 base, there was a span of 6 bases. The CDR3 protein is CASSFRGNTEAFF. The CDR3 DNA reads TGTGCCAGCAGTTTTAGGGGGAACACTGAAGCTTTCTTT.

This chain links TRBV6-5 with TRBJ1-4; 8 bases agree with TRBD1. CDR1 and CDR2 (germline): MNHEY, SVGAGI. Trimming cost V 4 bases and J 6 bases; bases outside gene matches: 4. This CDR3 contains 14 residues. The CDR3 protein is CASSSGGYDEKLFF. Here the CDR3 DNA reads TGTGCCAGCAGTTCAGGGGGCTATGATGAAAAACTGTTTTTT.

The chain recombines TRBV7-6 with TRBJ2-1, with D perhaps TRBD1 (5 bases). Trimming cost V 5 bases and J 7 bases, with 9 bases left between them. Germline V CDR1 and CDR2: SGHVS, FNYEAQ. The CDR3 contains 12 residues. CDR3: CASSTTANEQFF. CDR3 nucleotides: TGTGCCAGCAGCACGACAGCAAATGAGCAGTTCTTC.

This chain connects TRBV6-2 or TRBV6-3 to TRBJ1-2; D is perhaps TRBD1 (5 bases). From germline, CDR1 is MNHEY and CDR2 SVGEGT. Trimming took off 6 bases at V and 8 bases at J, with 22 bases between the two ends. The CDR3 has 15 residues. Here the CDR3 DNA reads TGTGCCAGCAGCACCACGAGCAGGGCTAATCGAGGCTACACCTTC. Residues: CASSTTSRANRGYTF.

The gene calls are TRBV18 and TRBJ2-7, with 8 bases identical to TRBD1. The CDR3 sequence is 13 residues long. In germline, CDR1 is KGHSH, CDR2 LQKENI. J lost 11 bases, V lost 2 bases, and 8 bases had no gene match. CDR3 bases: TGTGCCAGCTCACCAACTGGGACAGGAAGAAAGTACTTC. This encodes CASSPTGTGRKYF.

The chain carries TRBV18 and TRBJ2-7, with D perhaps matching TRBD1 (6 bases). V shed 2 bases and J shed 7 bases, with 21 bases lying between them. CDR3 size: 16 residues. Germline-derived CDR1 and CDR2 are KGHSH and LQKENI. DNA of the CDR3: TGTGCCAGCTCACCAGGTTACAGGGCCGTATCTTCGGAGCAGTACTTC. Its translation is CASSPGYRAVSSEQYF. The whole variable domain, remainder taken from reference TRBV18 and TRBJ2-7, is NAGVMQNPRHLVRRRGQEARLRCSPMKGHSHVYWYRQLPEEGLKFMVYLQKENIIDESGMPKERFSAEFPKEGPSILRIQQVVRGDSAAYFCASSPGYRAVSSEQYFGPGTRLTVT.